This T cell receptor beta chain was obtained from a study of cytomegalovirus exposure and HLA in healthy donors. Overall study results and limits: Another analysis was done later, and it associated 16,951 TCR beta sequences with HLA alleles at 0.05 false discovery rate. The study reported that TCR beta sequences accurately predicted HLA-A and HLA-B alleles in most subjects.

PCR involved 60 Vbeta and 13 Jbeta primers. The repertoire was sequenced with immunoSEQ multiplex PCR; TCRdb's copy has only in-frame clones and lacks some. The table shows about 160,000 clones, with over 60% occurring only once. There are a few counts of this clone. Its antigen is unidentified. The J segment lost 1 base and the V segment lost 1 base, leaving 6 bases of the junction unmatched. Germline V CDR1 and CDR2: SGHVS, FNYEAQ. This CDR3 spans 16 amino acids. The sequencing input was PBMCs. This sequence originates from a female donor in good health and CMV-seronegative. The rearrangement uses TRBV7-6 and TRBJ2-7; TRBD1 matches at 8 bases. CDR3 residues: CASSLVGRGLSYEQYF. The CDR3 nucleotides read TGTGCCAGCAGCTTAGTGGGCAGGGGGCTTTCCTACGAGCAGTACTTC.